Listed below are T cell receptor beta chains from one sample, sequenced in a study of T-cell reconstitution after alpha-beta-depleted transplantation in children. Via MiXCR, TCRdb re-called the PCR reads, giving one row per CDR3 protein. The sample lists a few hundred thousand distinct CDR3 sequences; about 10% were seen once. The specimen was PBMCs from the stem cell graft donor, collected from the stem cell graft. The receptors derive from a human donor who donated a stem cell graft to a child with SCID. Each CDR3 is given with its conserved first and last residue. The D gene is left open where the match is weak. Clone size is not always given. Where it is, it says once, few, many or a class for expanded clones.

v_gene,d_gene,abundance,j_gene,CDR3nt,CDR3aa
TRBV12-3/TRBV12-4,TRBD2,-,TRBJ2-1,TGTGCCAGCAGTTTAATAGCGGGGGCCTCCTACAATGAGCAGTTCTTC,CASSLIAGASYNEQFF
TRBV29-1,TRBD2,-,TRBJ2-3,TGCAGCGCCCGGACTAGCGGGGGGGCCGTAGATACGCAGTATTTT,CSARTSGGAVDTQYF
TRBV20-1,-,few,TRBJ2-7,TGCAGTGCTAGAGACCAGACAGACCTCTACGAGCAGTACTTC,CSARDQTDLYEQYF
TRBV10-3,TRBD2,-,TRBJ2-1,TGTGCCATCACCCCCCGGGGGGGGGGATACAATGAGCAGTTCTTC,CAITPRGGGYNEQFF
TRBV29-1,-,-,TRBJ1-1,TGCAGCGTTGAGGGGATGGACATGAACACTGAAGCTTTCTTT,CSVEGMDMNTEAFF
TRBV2,TRBD1,few,TRBJ1-5,TGTGCCAGCAGCCAACAGGGGGCCTCTAGCAATCAGCCCCAGCATTTT,CASSQQGASSNQPQHF
TRBV9,-,few,TRBJ2-2,TGTGCCAGCAATGTTGGGGGGGCGCGAACCGGGGAGCTGTTTTTT,CASNVGGARTGELFF
TRBV2,-,many,TRBJ2-1,TGTGCCAGCAAAGAAGATCCGGAGCAGTTCTTC,CASKEDPEQFF
TRBV5-1,-,many,TRBJ2-7,TGCGCCAGCAGCCCCGAGGCGGCCTACGAGCAGTACTTC,CASSPEAAYEQYF
TRBV28,TRBD1,few,TRBJ2-7,TGTGCCAGCAGTCTCGGGACAGGGGCCAACGAGCAGTACTTC,CASSLGTGANEQYF
TRBV10-3,-,-,TRBJ2-3,TGTGCCATCAGTGAGTCGGCGGGGAACACAGATACGCAGTATTTT,CAISESAGNTDTQYF
TRBV6-4,-,few,TRBJ1-1,TGTGCCAGCAGTGAGGGGGGAATGAACACTGAAGCTTTCTTT,CASSEGGMNTEAFF
TRBV6-1,TRBD1,few,TRBJ2-7,TGTGCCAGCAGTAGTAAACGACAGGGGGCGAGGATCTCCTACGAGCAGTACTTC,CASSSKRQGARISYEQYF
TRBV6-1,-,-,TRBJ1-5,TGTGCCAGCAGTGAACAATCCTATCAGCCCCAGCATTTT,CASSEQSYQPQHF
TRBV12-3/TRBV12-4,-,-,TRBJ1-1,TGTGCCAGCAGTTTAGCCGTCCCGGTGAACACTGAAGCTTTCTTT,CASSLAVPVNTEAFF
TRBV5-1,-,few,TRBJ2-3,TGCGCCAGCAGCGGGGGGACTTTAGCATCTGCAGATACGCAGTATTTT,CASSGGTLASADTQYF
TRBV7-6,-,-,TRBJ2-2,TGTGCCAGCAGCTTCCAGACAGCCCACACCGGGGAGCTGTTTTTT,CASSFQTAHTGELFF
TRBV3-1,-,many,TRBJ2-7,TGCGCCAGCAGTCAAGGGGGTTACGAGCAGTACTTC,CASSQGGYEQYF
TRBV12-3/TRBV12-4,-,many,TRBJ1-3,TGTGCCAGCAGTTTAGTCGACACCATATATTTT,CASSLVDTIYF
TRBV20-1,-,many,TRBJ2-4,TGCAGTGCTATGGAACGGCGGATAGCCAAAAACATTCAGTACTTC,CSAMERRIAKNIQYF
TRBV7-2,-,many,TRBJ1-1,TGTGCCAGCAGCTTAGAAGCAGCGTTAACTGAAGCTTTCTTT,CASSLEAALTEAFF
TRBV11-2,-,few,TRBJ2-2,TGTGCCAGCAGCTTAGATTCAAGGCCAGGGAAGGCCGGGGAGCTGTTTTTT,CASSLDSRPGKAGELFF
TRBV7-9,-,-,TRBJ2-7,TGTGCCAGCAGCCATCCGTACGAGGGATACGAGCAGTACTTC,CASSHPYEGYEQYF
TRBV5-1,-,many,TRBJ1-5,TGCGCCAGCAGCCTGGACGGTCTCCCCGGTCAGCCCCAGCATTTT,CASSLDGLPGQPQHF
TRBV3-1,-,-,TRBJ2-7,TGTGCCAGCAGCCAAGCTGACTCCTACGAGCAGTACTTC,CASSQADSYEQYF
TRBV5-1,-,few,TRBJ2-7,TGCGCCAGCAGCTACAGCGGACTGACCTACGAGCAGTACTTC,CASSYSGLTYEQYF
TRBV7-6,TRBD1,few,TRBJ1-1,TGTGCCAGCAGCGCGCTAACAGGGGCGAACACTGAAGCTTTCTTT,CASSALTGANTEAFF
TRBV3-1,-,-,TRBJ2-3,TGTGCCAGCAGCCAAGTTGGGGGGCTGCGGGGCACAGATACGCAGTATTTT,CASSQVGGLRGTDTQYF
TRBV20-1,TRBD2,few,TRBJ2-3,TGCAGTGCTAGACCTGGGACTAGCGGGGTGAGGGATACGCAGTATTTT,CSARPGTSGVRDTQYF
TRBV5-1,TRBD2,-,TRBJ2-3,TGCGCCACCGGACTAGCGGGGGGCACAGATACGCAGTATTTT,CATGLAGGTDTQYF
TRBV7-2,TRBD2,many,TRBJ2-1,TGTGCCAGCAGCTTGGGGGGGGGACTTAACAATGAGCAGTTCTTC,CASSLGGGLNNEQFF
TRBV5-5,-,few,TRBJ2-1,TGTGCCAGCAGCTGGTGGGCATCCGGGGGCAATGAGCAGTTCTTC,CASSWWASGGNEQFF
TRBV7-3,TRBD2,few,TRBJ2-2,TGTGCCAGCAGCCCGACTAGCGGGGGCCGTAACACCGGGGAGCTGTTTTTT,CASSPTSGGRNTGELFF
TRBV9,-,-,TRBJ2-1,TGTGCCAGCAGCACGGGACTGGTGAGTAATGAGCAGTTCTTC,CASSTGLVSNEQFF
TRBV6-5,TRBD1,many,TRBJ1-6,TGTGCCAGCAGTTACTTGGGACAGGGTAATTCACCCCTCCACTTT,CASSYLGQGNSPLHF
TRBV7-9,TRBD1,few,TRBJ2-5,TGTGCCAGCAGCGACGGGACAGCCACGATCCAAGAGACCCAGTACTTC,CASSDGTATIQETQYF
TRBV28,TRBD1,many,TRBJ1-2,TGTGCCAGCAGCATATTGACAGGGGGCAATGGCTACACCTTC,CASSILTGGNGYTF
TRBV12-3/TRBV12-4,-,-,TRBJ2-3,TGTGCCAGCAGTTTCCGGGCAGGAGGAGATACGCAGTATTTT,CASSFRAGGDTQYF
TRBV9,-,-,TRBJ2-5,TGTGCCAGCAGCCCCCAAGGGACTGGAGGGGAGACCCAGTACTTC,CASSPQGTGGETQYF
TRBV2,TRBD1,many,TRBJ2-7,TGTGCCAGCAATAAGGGGGCCTCCTACGAGCAGTACTTC,CASNKGASYEQYF
TRBV5-6,TRBD2,few,TRBJ2-1,TGTGCCAGCAGCCCTCTTTTTTTTAGCGGGGGGCCTTACAATGAGCAGTTCTTC,CASSPLFFSGGPYNEQFF
TRBV5-1,-,-,TRBJ2-1,TGCGCCAGCAGCCCAGGGAGCTCCTACAATGAGCAGTTCTTC,CASSPGSSYNEQFF